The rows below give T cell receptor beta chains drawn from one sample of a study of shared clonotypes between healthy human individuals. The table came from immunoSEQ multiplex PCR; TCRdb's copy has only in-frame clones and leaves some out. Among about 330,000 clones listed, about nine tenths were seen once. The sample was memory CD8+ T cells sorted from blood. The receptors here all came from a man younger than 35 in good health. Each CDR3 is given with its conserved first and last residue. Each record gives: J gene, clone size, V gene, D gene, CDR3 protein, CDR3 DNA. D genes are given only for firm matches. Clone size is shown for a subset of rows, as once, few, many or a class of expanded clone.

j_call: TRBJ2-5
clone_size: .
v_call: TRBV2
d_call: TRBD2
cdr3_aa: CASSPGREGTQETQYF
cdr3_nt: TGTGCCAGCAGTCCTGGGCGGGAGGGTACCCAAGAGACCCAGTACTTC

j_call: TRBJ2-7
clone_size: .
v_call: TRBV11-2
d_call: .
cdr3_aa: CASGWGPNYEQYF
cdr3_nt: TGTGCCAGCGGGTGGGGGCCAAACTACGAGCAGTACTTC

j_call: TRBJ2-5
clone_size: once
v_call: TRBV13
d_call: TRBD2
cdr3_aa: CASSLGLAEEIQYF
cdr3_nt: TGTGCCAGCAGCTTGGGACTAGCGGAAGAGATCCAGTACTTC

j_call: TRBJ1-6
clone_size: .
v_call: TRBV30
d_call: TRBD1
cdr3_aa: CAWSGGQGNSPLHF
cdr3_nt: TGTGCCTGGAGTGGGGGACAGGGGAATTCACCCCTCCACTTT

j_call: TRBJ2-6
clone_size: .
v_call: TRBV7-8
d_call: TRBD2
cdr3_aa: CASSPGLAGTSGANVLTF
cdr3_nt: TGTGCCAGCAGCCCCGGACTAGCGGGGACCTCTGGGGCCAACGTCCTGACTTTC

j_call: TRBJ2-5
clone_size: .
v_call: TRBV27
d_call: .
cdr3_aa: CASSLWQGGLETQYF
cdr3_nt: TGTGCCAGCAGTTTATGGCAGGGGGGTCTGGAGACCCAGTACTTC

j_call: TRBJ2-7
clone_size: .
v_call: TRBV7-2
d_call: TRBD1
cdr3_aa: CASSPWTGSGEQYF
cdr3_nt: TGTGCCAGCAGCCCTTGGACAGGGTCGGGAGAGCAGTACTTC

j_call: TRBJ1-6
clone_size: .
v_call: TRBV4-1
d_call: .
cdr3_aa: CASSQLSGSPLHF
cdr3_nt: TGCGCCAGCAGCCAATTAAGTGGTTCACCCCTCCACTTT

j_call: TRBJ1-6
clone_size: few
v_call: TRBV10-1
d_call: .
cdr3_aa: CASSPRGDNSPLHF
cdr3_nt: TGCGCCAGCAGTCCGCGGGGAGATAATTCACCCCTCCACTTT

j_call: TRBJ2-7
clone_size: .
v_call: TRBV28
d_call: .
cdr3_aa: CASSFASSYEQYF
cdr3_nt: TGTGCCAGCAGTTTCGCATCCTCCTACGAGCAGTACTTC

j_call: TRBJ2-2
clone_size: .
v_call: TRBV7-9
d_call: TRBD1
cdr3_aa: CASSSGQGYTGELFF
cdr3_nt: TGTGCCAGCAGCTCCGGACAGGGTTACACCGGGGAGCTGTTTTTT

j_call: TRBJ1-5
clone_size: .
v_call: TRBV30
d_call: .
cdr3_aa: CAWSSSRGDQPQHF
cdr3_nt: TGTGCCTGGAGCAGTAGTAGGGGTGATCAGCCCCAGCATTTT

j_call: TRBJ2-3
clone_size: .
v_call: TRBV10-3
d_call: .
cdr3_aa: CAISDDGGSDTQYF
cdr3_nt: TGTGCCATCAGTGATGACGGCGGATCAGATACGCAGTATTTT

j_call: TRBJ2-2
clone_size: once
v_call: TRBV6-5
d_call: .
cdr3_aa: CASSLLNTGELFF
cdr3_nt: TGTGCCAGCAGCCTCCTTAACACCGGGGAGCTGTTTTTT

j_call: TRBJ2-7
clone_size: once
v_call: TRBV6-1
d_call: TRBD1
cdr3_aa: CATWTGSYEQYF
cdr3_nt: TGTGCCACCTGGACAGGGTCCTACGAGCAGTACTTC

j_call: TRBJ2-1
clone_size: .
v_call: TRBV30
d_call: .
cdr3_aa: CARRSGWGGDEQFF
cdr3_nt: TGTGCCCGGAGGTCCGGGTGGGGAGGCGATGAGCAGTTCTTC

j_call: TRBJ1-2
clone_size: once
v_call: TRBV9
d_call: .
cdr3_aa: CASSGLQGTGYTF
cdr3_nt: TGTGCCAGCAGCGGACTGCAGGGGACTGGCTACACCTTC

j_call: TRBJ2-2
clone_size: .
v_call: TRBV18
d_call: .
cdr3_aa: CASSPWGTGGELFF
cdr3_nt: TGTGCCAGCTCACCATGGGGAACCGGTGGGGAGCTGTTTTTT

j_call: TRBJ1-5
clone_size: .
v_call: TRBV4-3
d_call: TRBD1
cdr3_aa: CASSVRQGNNQPQHF
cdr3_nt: TGCGCCAGCAGCGTACGACAGGGGAATAACCAGCCCCAGCATTTT

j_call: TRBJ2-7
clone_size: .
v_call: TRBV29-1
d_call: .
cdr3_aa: CSVRTRISYEQYF
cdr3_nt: TGCAGCGTGAGAACGCGAATCTCCTACGAGCAGTACTTC

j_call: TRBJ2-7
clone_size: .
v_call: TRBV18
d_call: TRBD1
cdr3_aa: CASSPITGQGAYEQYF
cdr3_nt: TGTGCCAGCTCACCAATTACCGGACAGGGGGCCTACGAGCAGTACTTC

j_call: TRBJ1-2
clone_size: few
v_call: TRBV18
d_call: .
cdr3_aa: CASSPLRVTEYGYTF
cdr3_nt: TGTGCCAGCTCACCACTACGCGTGACAGAATACGGCTACACCTTC

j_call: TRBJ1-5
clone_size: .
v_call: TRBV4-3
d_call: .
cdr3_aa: CASSQDRPERSEEPQHF
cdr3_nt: TGCGCCAGCAGCCAAGATAGACCCGAAAGGTCAGAGGAGCCCCAGCATTTT

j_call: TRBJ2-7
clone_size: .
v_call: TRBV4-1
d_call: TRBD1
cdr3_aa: CASSQDTGTVISYEQYF
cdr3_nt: TGCGCCAGCAGCCAAGATACAGGGACAGTCATCTCCTACGAGCAGTACTTC

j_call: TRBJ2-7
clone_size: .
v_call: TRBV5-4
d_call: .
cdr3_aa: CASSLGGLYEQYF
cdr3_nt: TGTGCCAGCAGCTTGGGAGGTCTCTACGAGCAGTACTTC

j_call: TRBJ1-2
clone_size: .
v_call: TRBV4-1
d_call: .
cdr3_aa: CASSDLFLIFGRYTF
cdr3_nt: TGCGCCAGCAGCGACCTTTTCCTAATCTTCGGTCGCTACACCTTC

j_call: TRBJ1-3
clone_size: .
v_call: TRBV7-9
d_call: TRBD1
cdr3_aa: CASSPPSGTASSGNTIYF
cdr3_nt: TGTGCCAGCAGCCCACCCTCCGGGACAGCTTCTTCTGGAAACACCATATATTTT

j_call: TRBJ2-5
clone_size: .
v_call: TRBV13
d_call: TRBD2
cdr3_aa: CASSSQRGGRETQYF
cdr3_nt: TGTGCCAGCAGCTCCCAGCGGGGGGGCCGTGAGACCCAGTACTTC

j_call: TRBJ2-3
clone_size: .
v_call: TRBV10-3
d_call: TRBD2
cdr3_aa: CAISEGLAFWYTQYF
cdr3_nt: TGTGCCATCAGTGAAGGACTAGCGTTTTGGTATACGCAGTATTTT

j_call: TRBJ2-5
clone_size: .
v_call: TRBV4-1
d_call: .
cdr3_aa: CASSQGTQETQYF
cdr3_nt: TGCGCCAGCAGCCAAGGAACCCAAGAGACCCAGTACTTC

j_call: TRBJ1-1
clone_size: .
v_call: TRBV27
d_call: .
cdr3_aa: CASSTGNTEAFF
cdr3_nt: TGTGCCAGCAGTACAGGGAACACTGAAGCTTTCTTT

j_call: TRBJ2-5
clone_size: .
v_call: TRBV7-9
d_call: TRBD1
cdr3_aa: CASSTRDSDQETQYF
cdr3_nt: TGTGCCAGCAGTACTCGGGACAGCGATCAAGAGACCCAGTACTTC

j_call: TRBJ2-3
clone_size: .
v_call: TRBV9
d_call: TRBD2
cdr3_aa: CASSSGTSGNTDTQYF
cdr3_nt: TGTGCCAGCAGCTCCGGGACTAGCGGGAACACAGATACGCAGTATTTT

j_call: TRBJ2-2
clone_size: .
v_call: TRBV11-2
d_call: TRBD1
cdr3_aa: CASSSTPTGKLGAGELFF
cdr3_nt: TGTGCCAGCAGCTCCACTCCGACAGGGAAGTTAGGAGCCGGGGAGCTGTTTTTT

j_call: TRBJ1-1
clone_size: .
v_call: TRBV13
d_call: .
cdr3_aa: CASSLVGGQSEAFF
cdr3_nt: TGTGCCAGCAGCTTAGTAGGGGGGCAAAGTGAAGCTTTCTTT

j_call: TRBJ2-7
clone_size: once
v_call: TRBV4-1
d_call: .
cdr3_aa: CASSQDNYRAYEQYF
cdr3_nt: TGCGCCAGCAGCCAAGATAATTACAGGGCCTACGAGCAGTACTTC

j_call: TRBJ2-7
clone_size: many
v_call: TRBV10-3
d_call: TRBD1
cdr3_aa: CATLGQGAYEQYF
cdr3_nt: TGTGCCACCCTCGGACAGGGGGCTTACGAGCAGTACTTC

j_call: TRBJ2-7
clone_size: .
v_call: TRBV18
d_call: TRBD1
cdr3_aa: CASSPYRDRAPYEQYF
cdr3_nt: TGTGCCAGCTCACCATACCGGGACAGGGCCCCCTACGAGCAGTACTTC

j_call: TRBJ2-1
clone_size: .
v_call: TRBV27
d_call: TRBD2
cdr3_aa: CASSGTRNEQFF
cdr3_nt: TGTGCCAGCAGTGGGACTAGAAATGAGCAGTTCTTC

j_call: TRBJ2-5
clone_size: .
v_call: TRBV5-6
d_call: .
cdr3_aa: CASSLVREETQYF
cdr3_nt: TGTGCCAGCAGCTTGGTGCGGGAAGAGACCCAGTACTTC

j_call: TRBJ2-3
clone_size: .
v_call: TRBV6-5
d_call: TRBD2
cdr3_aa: CASSSGGTASTDTQYF
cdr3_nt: TGTGCCAGCAGTTCGGGGGGGACCGCTAGCACAGATACGCAGTATTTT

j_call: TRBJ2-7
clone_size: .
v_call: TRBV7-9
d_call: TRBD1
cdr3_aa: CASSPRTGSYEQYF
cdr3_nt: TGTGCCAGCAGCCCCCGGACAGGTTCCTACGAGCAGTACTTC

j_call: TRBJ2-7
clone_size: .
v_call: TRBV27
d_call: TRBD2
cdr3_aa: CASSGTSGPYEQYF
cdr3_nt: TGTGCCAGCAGCGGGACTAGCGGACCCTACGAGCAGTACTTC

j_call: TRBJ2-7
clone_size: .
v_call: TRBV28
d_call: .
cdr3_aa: CASSFLGAHEQYF
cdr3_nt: TGTGCCAGCAGTTTTTTAGGTGCCCACGAGCAGTACTTC

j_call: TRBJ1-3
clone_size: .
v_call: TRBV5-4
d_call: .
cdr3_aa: CASSPTGSGNTIYF
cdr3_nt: TGTGCCAGCAGCCCGACAGGTTCCGGAAACACCATATATTTT

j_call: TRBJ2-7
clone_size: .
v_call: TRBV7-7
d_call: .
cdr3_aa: CASSLARGDEQYF
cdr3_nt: TGTGCTAGCAGCTTAGCAAGGGGCGACGAGCAGTACTTC

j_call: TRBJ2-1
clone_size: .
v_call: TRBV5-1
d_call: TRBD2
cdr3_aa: CASSTLAGSSYNEQFF
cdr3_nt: TGCGCCAGCAGCACCCTAGCGGGAAGCTCCTACAATGAGCAGTTCTTC

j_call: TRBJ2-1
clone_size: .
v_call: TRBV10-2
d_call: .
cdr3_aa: CASSLSPDSTQNEQFF
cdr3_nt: TGCGCCAGCAGTTTATCCCCGGACAGTACTCAGAATGAGCAGTTCTTC